The present entry profiles one TCR beta chain with its context. This specimen belongs to a study of T cell changes during pregnancy in multiple sclerosis. Clones were read by immunoSEQ multiplex PCR, and TCRdb kept only the in-frame ones, dropping some. Here the sample spans tens of thousands of clones, more than 85% being singletons. V was cut by 1 base and J by 9 bases, with 7 bases left in between. The germline V gene encodes CDR1 SGHNT and CDR2 YENEEA. This CDR3 is 13 amino acids long. The source of this sequence is a female donor with multiple sclerosis, enrolled in a pregnancy study. Specimen: peripheral blood, collected before pregnancy. The rearrangement uses TRBV11-3 and TRBJ1-6; maybe TRBD1 (6 bases). Here the CDR3 reads CASSLGRGSPLHF. CDR3 in DNA: TGTGCCAGCAGCTTAGGCAGGGGTTCACCCCTCCACTTT.